This entry concerns a single TCR beta chain. Its specificity is unknown. The authors generated TCR beta cDNA through 5'RACE template switching with UMIs. TCRdb reprocessed the 5' RACE reads and stores each CDR3 protein as one record, lacking DNA. The sample totals 150,000 or so distinct CDR3 sequences. The sample originates from a study of T cells expressing NK-cell markers. Background on the study: Seven donors tested HCMV-seropositive and one tested seronegative among the eight sequenced.

The study, taken as a whole, reports: HCMV specificity was not established for the expanded NKG2C+ T cell clones.

The CDR3 contains 16 residues. CDR1 is SGHDT, CDR2 YYEEEE, per germline. Sequenced input: blood T cells: a sorted CD56 or NKG2C T cell subset, CD4+ or CD8+ T cells, or bulk PBMC T cells (not recorded which). The TCR comes from a woman in her forties or fifties in good health. This chain links TRBV5-6 with TRBJ2-3; TCRdb's D call, TRBD2, is unchecked because there is no DNA. The chain's CDR3 is CASSWKPRLVLDTQYF.